This T cell receptor (beta chain) derives from a study of cytomegalovirus exposure and HLA in healthy donors. The germline V gene has CDR1 SGHDT and CDR2 YYEEEE. There are 13 residues in the CDR3. V shed 5 bases, J shed 8 bases, and the junction held 7 bases outside the gene matches. The PCR ran on 60 Vbeta and 13 Jbeta primers. Profiling relied on immunoSEQ multiplex PCR, and the TCRdb table lists in-frame clones only, not all of them. The repertoire holds about 150,000 clones, 64% seen once, with around 2.9% in the top ten. This clonotype was sampled from a woman between 25 and 40 years old in good health and CMV-seropositive. This sequence joins TRBV5-6 and TRBJ1-2, with 9 nucleotides matching TRBD1. The material sequenced was PBMCs. CDR3 in amino acids: CASSLRQGGGYTF. CDR3 DNA: TGTGCCAGCAGTCTTAGACAGGGGGGCGGCTACACCTTC. Based on the CDR3 plus reference TRBV5-6 and TRBJ1-2, the full variable domain is DAGVTQSPTHLIKTRGQQVTLRCSPKSGHDTVSWYQQALGQGPQFIFQYYEEEERQRGNFPDRFSGHQFPNYSSELNVNALLLGDSALYLCASSLRQGGGYTFGSGTRLTVV.